This TCR beta chain was captured by sequencing in a study of spatial heterogeneity in lung cancer. Study as a whole: The average appearance count of each unique TCR and UMI combination in raw reads was more than 9.5.

This clonotype was counted many times. Unique molecular identifiers tagged every individual TCR cDNA molecule. One entry per CDR3 protein results from TCRdb running MiXCR on the 5' RACE reads. The sample includes tens of thousands of distinct CDR3 sequences, 4.6% seen only once; the top ten take 6.5% to 9%. This CDR3 comprises 17 residues. Germline values: CDR1 GTSNPN, CDR2 SVGIG (reference sequence). The V and J ends lost 1 base and 5 bases, in that order; junction bases with no gene match: 11. This sample's time point: sample taken at primary tumor resection. Sequencing was performed on whole RNA extracted from tumor and nontumor lung tissue, or from frozen PBMC, and the material was left unsorted.

The clonotype comes from a male donor with early-stage non-small cell lung cancer. The rearrangement joins TRBV30 to TRBJ2-7; 13 positions match TRBD2. The sample in question was PBMCs, obtained at surgery. Here the CDR3 DNA reads TGTGCCTGGAGTGCCGGGACTAGCGGGATCGACGGGAACGAGCAGTACTTC. The encoded protein is CAWSAGTSGIDGNEQYF.